These 15 T cell receptor beta chains came from one sample sequenced in a study of CD8 T cells in Susac syndrome. Random hexamers were used to reverse transcribe roughly 0.5 to 1 ug of RNA. TCRdb reprocessed the immunoSEQ multiplex PCR reads via MiXCR and lists one record per CDR3 protein. The sample has 150,000 to 200,000 distinct CDR3 sequences; 85% to 95% are singletons. Sample: CD8+ T cells from PBMCs. The receptors were sampled from a human donor with multiple sclerosis.

The chain joins TRBV27 to TRBJ2-7; D is perhaps TRBD1 or TRBD2 (6 bases each). The CDR3 is 16 amino acids. Trimming took 7 bases from V and 4 from J, leaving 23 bases between them. Germline values: CDR1 MNHEY, CDR2 SMNVEV (reference sequence). The CDR3 sequence is CASNRGWRAGEYEQYF. Written as DNA, the CDR3 is TGTGCCAGCAACCGGGGTTGGAGGGCAGGGGAATACGAGCAGTACTTC.

The chain combines TRBV14 with TRBJ2-5; 8 bases are a match to TRBD1. With 4 bases clipped from V and 1 base from J, the junction kept 5 bases outside the gene matches. The germline V gene has CDR1 SGHDN and CDR2 FVKESK. The CDR3 covers 15 residues. The CDR3 reads CASSRVGTGQETQYF. CDR3 sequence (DNA): TGTGCCAGCAGCCGGGTAGGGACAGGCCAAGAGACCCAGTACTTC.

The chain employs TRBV27 and TRBJ1-2, with a weak D call TRBD1 (6 bases). V lost 2 bases, J lost 4 bases, and 17 bases lay in between. The CDR3 is 16 residues long. Germline CDR1 reads MNHEY; CDR2 reads SMNVEV (reference sequence). The CDR3 here is CASSLGNGGPSYGYTF. As DNA, the CDR3 is TGTGCCAGCAGTTTAGGAAATGGGGGGCCCAGCTATGGCTACACCTTC.

The rearrangement links TRBV12-3 or TRBV12-4 to TRBJ2-3, with 12 positions matching TRBD1. The CDR3 totals 17 residues. V lost 4 bases and J lost 2; bases outside the gene matches: 7. CDR3 in DNA: TGTGCCAGCAGTTCCCCGGGACAGGGGGCACTCACAGATACGCAGTATTTT. Amino acid sequence: CASSSPGQGALTDTQYF.

The V call is TRBV9, the J call TRBJ1-5, with 7 nucleotides matching TRBD1. This CDR3 contains 14 residues. The germline gives CDR1 SGDLS, CDR2 YYNGEE. Trimming removed 3 bases from V and 3 bases from J; junction bases left unmatched: 3. The CDR3 DNA reads as TGTGCCAGCAGCGAGGGACAGCCCAATCAGCCCCAGCATTTT. Its translation: CASSEGQPNQPQHF.

The V call is TRBV25-1, the J call TRBJ1-4; 7 positions match TRBD1. Looked up from germline, CDR1 is MGHDK and CDR2 is SYGVNS. Germline trimming cut 1 base from V and 7 bases from J; bases unmatched to any gene: 6. The CDR3 length is 15 residues. The CDR3 DNA sequence: TGTGCCAGCAGTGAATTCGCAGGGGGGAGTGAAAAACTGTTTTTT. This translates into CASSEFAGGSEKLFF.

The V call is TRBV9, the J call TRBJ2-1; 10 bases map to TRBD2. Germline loops: CDR1 SGDLS, CDR2 YYNGEE. The CDR3 spans 16 residues. V was pared by 0 bases and J by 4 bases, with 4 bases of the junction left unmatched. The DNA for the CDR3 is TGTGCCAGCAGCGTAGGTTCAGCGGGGGGGTACAATGAGCAGTTCTTC. Its translation: CASSVGSAGGYNEQFF.

CDR3 in DNA: TGTGCCAGCAGTGAATCTACATTAGGCAATGAGCAGTTCTTC. Translating it yields CASSESTLGNEQFF. V usage is TRBV25-1 and J usage is TRBJ2-1, with unresolved D. The germline V and J ends were trimmed by 1 base and 6 bases, with 10 bases remaining between them. The CDR3 extends over 14 amino acids. Germline V gene data show CDR1 as MGHDK and CDR2 as SYGVNS.

The chain recombines TRBV11-3 with TRBJ2-1; 15 nucleotides line up with TRBD2. CDR1 is SGHNT and CDR2 is YENEEA in the germline V gene. This CDR3 contains 15 residues. Trimming removed 5 bases from V and 10 bases from J; junction bases left unmatched: 6. CDR3 residues: CASSPGLAGGPEQFF. The CDR3 DNA is TGTGCCAGCAGCCCAGGACTAGCGGGGGGGCCCGAGCAGTTCTTC.

J is TRBJ1-2 and V is TRBV29-1, with D unclear. Trimming left V 0 bases short and J 4 bases short, with 3 bases between. The CDR3 sequence is 11 residues long. CDR1 and CDR2 (germline): SQVTM, ANQGSEA. The CDR3 reads CSVEEGYGYTF. CDR3 bases: TGCAGCGTTGAAGAAGGCTATGGCTACACCTTC.

This clonotype occurred once. This chain joins TRBV30 and TRBJ2-7; D could derive from TRBD1 or TRBD2 (6 bases each). There are 15 residues in the CDR3. Germline V gives CDR1 GTSNPN, CDR2 SVGIG (reference sequence). Trimming shortened V by 1 base and J by 0 bases, and 13 bases separated the two germline ends. CDR3 DNA sequence: TGTGCCTGGAGTGGGGGGGCAGGATCCTCCTACGAGCAGTACTTC. This sequence encodes CAWSGGAGSSYEQYF.

V and J are TRBV4-1 and TRBJ2-1; TRBD2 might be the D (5 bases). CDR1 is MGHRA and CDR2 is YSYEKL in the germline V gene. This CDR3 region has 15 residues. Trimming removed 4 bases at V and 0 bases at J, with 10 bases between. This chain's CDR3 is CASSRAEHSYNEQFF. DNA of the CDR3: TGCGCCAGCAGCCGAGCGGAACACTCCTACAATGAGCAGTTCTTC.

The rearrangement uses TRBV6-5 and TRBJ2-7; D could derive from TRBD1 or TRBD2 (5 bases each). CDR1 MNHEY and CDR2 SVGAGI come from the germline V gene. V was shortened by 8 bases and J by 4 bases, with 15 bases between the two germline ends. This CDR3 spans 13 amino acids. The DNA for the CDR3 is TGTGCCAGCGCATTGGGGGAATGGTACGAGCAGTACTTC. Protein product: CASALGEWYEQYF.

The chain couples TRBV5-6 to TRBJ2-7, with D perhaps TRBD2 (5 bases). Trimming left V 7 bases short and J 1 base short, with 15 bases between. Germline CDR1 reads SGHDT; CDR2 reads YYEEEE. This CDR3 has 14 residues. The chain's CDR3 is CASRTGFGSYEQYF. In nucleotides, the CDR3 is TGTGCCAGCCGGACTGGTTTTGGGTCCTACGAGCAGTACTTC.

This chain links TRBV20-1 with TRBJ2-7; 9 positions match TRBD2. V lost 5 bases, J lost 5 bases, and 7 bases stayed unmatched. Germline CDR1 reads DFQATT; CDR2 reads SNEGSKA (reference sequence). This CDR3 has 13 residues. The CDR3 DNA sequence: TGCAGTGCTCTACCGGGACTAGCTGACGAGCAGTACTTC. This encodes CSALPGLADEQYF.